The rows below give T cell receptor beta chains drawn from one sample of a study of neurological immune-mediated disorders. In TCRdb, the 5' RACE reads were re-called with MiXCR into one record per CDR3 protein. The sample holds tens of thousands of distinct CDR3 sequences; roughly 2.6% are singletons and the top ten take about 1%. Source material: PBMCs. Receptors originate from a woman aged 25 to 39 with multiple sclerosis. Both conserved end residues are part of each CDR3. D genes are given only for firm matches. Rows give clone size only sometimes, using once, few, many, or a class for an expanded clone.

cdr3_aa	cdr3_nt	d_call	j_call	clone_size	v_call
CATSSGGEQFF	TGTGCCACCAGTTCGGGGGGAGAGCAGTTCTTC	TRBD2	TRBJ2-1	many	TRBV24-1
CASSLLAGVKTQYF	TGTGCCAGCAGCTTACTAGCGGGAGTAAAGACCCAGTACTTC	TRBD2	TRBJ2-5	many	TRBV7-8
CASSAGLASDTQYF	TGCGCCAGCAGCGCCGGACTAGCGTCGGATACGCAGTATTTT	TRBD2	TRBJ2-3	many	TRBV5-1
CASSLVGGLVSEKLFF	TGTGCCAGCAGCTTAGTCGGGGGGCTCGTCTCCGAAAAACTGTTTTTT	NA	TRBJ1-4	many	TRBV7-2
CRTDKNTEAFF	TGCAGGACCGACAAGAACACTGAAGCTTTCTTT	NA	TRBJ1-1	many	TRBV29-1
CASSPLLGQTEEKLFF	TGTGCCAGCTCACCGCTTCTCGGACAAACAGAGGAAAAACTGTTTTTT	NA	TRBJ1-4	many	TRBV18
CASSQGRGLNTEAFF	TGCGCCAGCAGCCAAGGACGAGGCCTGAACACTGAAGCTTTCTTT	NA	TRBJ1-1	many	TRBV4-3
CATSSGDFTDTQYF	TGTGCCACCAGTTCAGGGGACTTCACAGATACGCAGTATTTT	NA	TRBJ2-3	many	TRBV24-1
CASSDPGLYEQYF	TGTGCCAGCAGTGACCCGGGGCTCTACGAGCAGTACTTC	NA	TRBJ2-7	many	TRBV2
CRWGTGGSQETQYF	TGCAGGTGGGGGACAGGGGGATCTCAGGAGACCCAGTACTTC	TRBD1	TRBJ2-5	many	TRBV29-1
CASSPRGQGATYGYTF	TGTGCCAGCAGCCCCAGGGGACAGGGGGCAACCTATGGCTACACCTTC	TRBD1	TRBJ1-2	many	TRBV4-2
CASSGGGDEKLFF	TGCGCCAGCAGCGGGGGGGGTGACGAAAAACTGTTTTTT	NA	TRBJ1-4	many	TRBV5-1
CSASRASGTFIGKNIQYF	TGCAGTGCTAGCCGGGCTAGCGGGACGTTTATAGGCAAAAACATTCAGTACTTC	TRBD2	TRBJ2-4	many	TRBV20-1
CASNLGTGVTEAFF	TGCGCCAGCAATTTGGGGACAGGGGTCACTGAAGCTTTCTTT	TRBD1	TRBJ1-1	many	TRBV10-2
CASSSGDRGAYNEQFF	TGCGCCAGCAGCTCTGGGGACAGAGGAGCCTACAATGAGCAGTTCTTC	TRBD1	TRBJ2-1	many	TRBV5-1
CASSLGQGFNEKLFF	TGTGCCAGCAGCTTGGGACAGGGGTTTAATGAAAAACTGTTTTTT	TRBD1	TRBJ1-4	many	TRBV7-2
CAISLTDTYEQYF	TGTGCCATCAGCCTGACCGATACCTACGAGCAGTACTTC	NA	TRBJ2-7	many	TRBV10-3
CASSHGSGRGPTDTQYF	TGTGCCAGCAGCCATGGTAGCGGGCGGGGCCCCACAGATACGCAGTATTTT	TRBD2	TRBJ2-3	many	TRBV4-2
CASRLPGQGGNQPQHF	TGTGCCAGTCGACTACCGGGACAGGGAGGGAATCAGCCCCAGCATTTT	TRBD1	TRBJ1-5	many	TRBV6-6
CASSTWTGDDQPQHF	TGTGCCAGTAGTACCTGGACAGGCGACGATCAGCCCCAGCATTTT	TRBD1	TRBJ1-5	few	TRBV19
CASSSPGTGPYEQYF	TGTGCCAGCAGTTCCCCCGGGACAGGCCCCTACGAGCAGTACTTC	TRBD1	TRBJ2-7	many	TRBV28
CASSQTSGTTDTQYF	TGTGCCAGCAGCCAGACTAGCGGGACCACAGATACGCAGTATTTT	TRBD2	TRBJ2-3	many	TRBV3-1
CASSPRTSEITDTQYF	TGTGCCAGCAGCCCGAGGACTAGCGAGATCACAGATACGCAGTATTTT	TRBD2	TRBJ2-3	many	TRBV11-3
CASIPLGRTGTGELFF	TGTGCCAGCATTCCATTAGGACGGACGGGAACCGGGGAGCTGTTTTTT	NA	TRBJ2-2	many	TRBV7-9
CASSLRWASGYNEQFF	TGTGCCAGCAGCCTTCGGTGGGCTAGCGGATACAATGAGCAGTTCTTC	TRBD2	TRBJ2-1	many	TRBV13
CSVRKRASGTREQFF	TGCAGTGTTAGAAAGCGGGCTAGCGGGACTAGGGAGCAGTTCTTC	TRBD2	TRBJ2-1	many	TRBV20-1
CASSLVRLAGGSNEQFF	TGTGCCAGCAGCTTAGTCCGACTAGCGGGAGGAAGCAATGAGCAGTTCTTC	TRBD2	TRBJ2-1	many	TRBV11-3
CASSQDLGRQETQYF	TGCGCCAGCAGCCAAGATCTCGGCAGGCAAGAGACCCAGTACTTC	NA	TRBJ2-5	many	TRBV4-3
CSAGGTPLFQQYF	TGCAGTGCGGGGGGGACTCCTCTGTTCCAGCAGTACTTC	TRBD2	TRBJ2-7	many	TRBV20-1
CATSRGGEGETQYF	TGTGCCACCAGCAGGGGCGGGGAGGGAGAGACCCAGTACTTC	TRBD2	TRBJ2-5	many	TRBV15
CASRYGSSYEQYF	TGTGCCAGCAGGTACGGGAGCTCCTACGAGCAGTACTTC	NA	TRBJ2-7	many	TRBV28
CASSLLDRPNTGELFF	TGCGCCAGCAGCCTTTTGGACAGGCCGAACACCGGGGAGCTGTTTTTT	TRBD1	TRBJ2-2	many	TRBV4-3
CASSFERINEKLFF	TGTGCCAGCAGCTTCGAACGAATTAATGAAAAACTGTTTTTT	NA	TRBJ1-4	many	TRBV11-2
CASRPLMWDDSNYGYTF	TGTGCCAGCAGACCATTAATGTGGGATGATTCTAACTATGGCTACACCTTC	NA	TRBJ1-2	many	TRBV28
CASSLNSRYEQYF	TGTGCCAGCAGCTTAAACAGTCGCTACGAGCAGTACTTC	NA	TRBJ2-7	NA	TRBV7-9
CASSIPRASGNTIYF	TGTGCCAGCAGCATACCCAGGGCCTCTGGAAACACCATATATTTT	NA	TRBJ1-3	many	TRBV21-1
CAWSRDRTINQPQHF	TGTGCCTGGAGTCGTGACAGAACTATCAATCAGCCCCAGCATTTT	NA	TRBJ1-5	few	TRBV30